One sample yielded the 7 T cell receptor beta chains listed below, sequenced in a study of PD-1 blockade in classical Hodgkin lymphoma (dated by TCRdb to 2019 to 2021). The time point label, read with the paper, signifies: cycle 4 day 1 (C4D1), after more than five weeks of nivolumab. Every trial patient had relapsed after autologous stem cell transplantation, and cohorts A, B and C differed in prior brentuximab vedotin exposure. The library was produced with the immunoSEQ multiplex PCR assay. TCRdb provides this immuneACCESS table in a form limited to in-frame rearrangements. Some clones are lacking; in checked studies, under half of them reflect an unresolved V gene, and why the rest are absent is not known. Here the sample has some 9,700 clones; roughly 80% occur a single time. Of the sample, 45% to 50% falls within the top ten clones. The input for sequencing was peripheral blood mononuclear cells (PBMCs), taken before the fourth cycle of nivolumab. The source is a human donor with classical Hodgkin lymphoma.

This chain joins TRBV25-1 and TRBJ2-6; D gene ambiguous. Trimming cost V 3 bases and J 2 bases, with 11 bases left between them. The CDR3 extends over 16 amino acids. Germline loops: CDR1 MGHDK, CDR2 SYGVNS. The CDR3 DNA is TGTGCCAGCAGTGACCCATCCCCGCCTGGGGCCAACGTCCTGACTTTC. It encodes CASSDPSPPGANVLTF.

The chain couples TRBV30 to TRBJ1-1; tentative D call: TRBD1 (5 bases). The CDR3 extends over 14 amino acids. With 4 bases removed from V and 0 bases from J, the gap between germline ends came to 12 bases. Germline-derived CDR1 and CDR2 are GTSNPN and SVGIG (reference sequence). The CDR3 DNA follows: TGTGCCTGGAAGCGGGACGGCTTGAACACTGAAGCTTTCTTT. Translated, it gives CAWKRDGLNTEAFF. Combining the CDR3 with reference TRBV30 and TRBJ1-1 gives the whole variable domain SQTIHQWPATLVQPVGSPLSLECTVEGTSNPNLYWYRQAAGRGLQLLFYSVGIGQISSEVPQNLSASRPQDRQFILSSKKLLLSDSGFYLCAWKRDGLNTEAFFGQGTRLTVV.

V usage is TRBV25-1 and J usage is TRBJ1-5; 8 bases line up with TRBD1. Germline loops: CDR1 MGHDK, CDR2 SYGVNS. V shed 4 bases, J shed 2 bases, and the junction held 4 bases outside the gene matches. CDR3 size: 15 residues. In DNA, the CDR3 is TGTGCCAGCAGTGCGACAGGGGAGGGCAATCAGCCCCAGCATTTT. Its translation is CASSATGEGNQPQHF.

This sequence joins TRBV11-1 and TRBJ1-6; no reliable D call. V lost 5 bases to trimming and J lost 12 bases, with 11 bases between them. The germline V gene encodes CDR1 SGHAT and CDR2 FQDESV (reference sequence). CDR3 size: 12 residues. In DNA, the CDR3 is TGTGCCAGCAGCGAAAATGGCGGACCCCTCCACTTT. This sequence encodes CASSENGGPLHF.

The genes are TRBV30 and TRBJ2-7, with a possible D match to TRBD1 (6 bases). Germline CDR1 reads GTSNPN; CDR2 reads SVGIG (reference sequence). V lost 2 bases, J lost 4 bases, and 9 bases lay in between. The CDR3 runs 12 residues. This chain's CDR3 is CAWSLDRYEQYF. The CDR3 DNA sequence: TGTGCCTGGAGTCTGGACAGATACGAGCAGTACTTC.

This clone was recorded once. V usage is TRBV5-8 and J usage is TRBJ2-7; unclear D gene. Per germline, CDR1 SGHTS and CDR2 YDEGEE. Trimming shortened V by 1 base and J by 5 bases, and 4 bases separated the two germline ends. CDR3 length equals 11 residues. CDR3 in amino acids: CASSLFNEQYF. The CDR3 DNA sequence: TGTGCCAGCAGCTTGTTTAACGAGCAGTACTTC.

The chain employs TRBV6-5 and TRBJ2-2; the D is unclear. Germline V gene data show CDR1 as MNHEY and CDR2 as SVGAGI. The V end lost 2 bases, the J end lost 4 bases, and 11 bases lay between the germline ends. The CDR3 spans 15 residues. The CDR3 DNA reads TGTGCCAGCAGTTACGTGCAGATACCCACCGGGGAGCTGTTTTTT. It is translated as CASSYVQIPTGELFF.